The clone carrying this T cell receptor (beta chain) was counted a single time. Its target is not known. The assay was carried out at the deep level. Per the original methods: Junction-only immunoSEQ sequences carried no quality scores, so filtering differed. The data were produced by immunoSEQ multiplex PCR, yet TCRdb's version contains in-frame clones alone and is incomplete. V and J calls and clone size are those listed in that table; D and trimming were worked out from the DNA. The sample shows about 2.2 million clones, under 95% of them seen only once. The data originate from a study of shared clonotypes between healthy human individuals. Naive CD8 cells lacked CD45RO and underwent positive selection for CCR7, leaving out terminally differentiated effector memory CD45RA+ cells. Trimming removed 2 bases at V and 0 bases at J, with 14 bases between. The CDR3 is 16 residues long. CDR1 is ENHRY, CDR2 SYGVKD, per germline.

The study, taken as a whole, reports: In the sorted subsets, rarefaction showed sequencing was incomplete despite large depth.

The sequencing sample was made of naive CD8+ T cells from PBMCs. The sequence was obtained from a man younger than 35 in good health. Some clones in this sample may be carry-over from other donors' samples. The chain couples TRBV10-3 to TRBJ2-7, with D maybe TRBD2 (6 bases). This CDR3 is CAISEPGDVSSYEQYF. The CDR3 coding sequence is TGTGCCATCAGTGAGCCGGGGGACGTGAGCTCCTACGAGCAGTACTTC.